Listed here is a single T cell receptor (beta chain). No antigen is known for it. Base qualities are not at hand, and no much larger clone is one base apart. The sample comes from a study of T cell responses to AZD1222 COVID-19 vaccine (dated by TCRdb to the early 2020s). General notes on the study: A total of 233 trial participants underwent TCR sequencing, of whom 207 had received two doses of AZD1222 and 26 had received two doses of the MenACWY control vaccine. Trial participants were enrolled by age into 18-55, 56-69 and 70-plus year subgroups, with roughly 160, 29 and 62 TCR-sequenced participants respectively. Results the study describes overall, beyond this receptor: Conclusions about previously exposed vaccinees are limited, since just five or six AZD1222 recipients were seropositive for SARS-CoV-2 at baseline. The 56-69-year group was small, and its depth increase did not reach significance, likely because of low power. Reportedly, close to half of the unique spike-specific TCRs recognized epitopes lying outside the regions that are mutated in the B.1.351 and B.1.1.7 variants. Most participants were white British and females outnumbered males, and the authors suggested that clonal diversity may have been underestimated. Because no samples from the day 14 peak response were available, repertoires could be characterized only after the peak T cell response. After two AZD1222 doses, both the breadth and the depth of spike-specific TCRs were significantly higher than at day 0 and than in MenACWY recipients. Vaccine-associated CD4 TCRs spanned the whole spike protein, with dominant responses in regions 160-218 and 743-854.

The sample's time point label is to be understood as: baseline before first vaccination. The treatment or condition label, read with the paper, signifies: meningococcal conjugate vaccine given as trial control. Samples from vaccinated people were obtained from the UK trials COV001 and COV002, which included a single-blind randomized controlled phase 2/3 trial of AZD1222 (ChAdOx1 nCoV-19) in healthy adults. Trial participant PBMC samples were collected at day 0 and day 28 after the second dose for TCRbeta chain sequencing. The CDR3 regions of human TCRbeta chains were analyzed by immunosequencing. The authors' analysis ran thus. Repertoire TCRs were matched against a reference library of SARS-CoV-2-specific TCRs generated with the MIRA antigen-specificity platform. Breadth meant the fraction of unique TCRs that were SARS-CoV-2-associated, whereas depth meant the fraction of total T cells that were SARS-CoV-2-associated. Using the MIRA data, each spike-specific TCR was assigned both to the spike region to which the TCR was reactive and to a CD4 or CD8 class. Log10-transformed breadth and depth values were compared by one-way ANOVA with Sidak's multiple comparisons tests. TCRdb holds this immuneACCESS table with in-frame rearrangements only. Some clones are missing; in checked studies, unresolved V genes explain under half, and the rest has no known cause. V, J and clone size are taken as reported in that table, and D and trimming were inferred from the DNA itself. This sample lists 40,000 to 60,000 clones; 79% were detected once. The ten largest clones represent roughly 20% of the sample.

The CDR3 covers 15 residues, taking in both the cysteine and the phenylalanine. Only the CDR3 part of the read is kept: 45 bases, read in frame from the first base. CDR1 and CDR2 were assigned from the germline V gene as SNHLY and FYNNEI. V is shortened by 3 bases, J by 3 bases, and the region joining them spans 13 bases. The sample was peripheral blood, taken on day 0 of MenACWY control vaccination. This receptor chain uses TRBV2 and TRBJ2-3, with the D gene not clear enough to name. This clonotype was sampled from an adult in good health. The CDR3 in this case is CASSDPGGRTDTQYF. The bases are TGTGCCAGCAGTGACCCGGGTGGAAGGACAGATACGCAGTATTTT.